The T cell receptor beta chain described here comes from a study of T cell repertoires in cytomegalovirus infection. Findings and limits, study-wide: The study identified carriers of CMV plus the relevant HLA from cumulative public TCR beta family frequency.

Germline-derived CDR1 and CDR2 are DFQATT and SNEGSKA (reference sequence). V was cut by 6 bases and J by 6 bases, with 14 bases left in between. The CDR3 consists of 13 residues. TCRdb reprocessed the reads via MiXCR and lists one record per CDR3 protein. The table records some 800,000 distinct CDR3 sequences, roughly 29% of them present only once. With regard to this clonotype: The antigen is not known.

The sample here was cultured CD8+ T cells from PBMCs, taken from culture after CMV antigen stimulation. The rearrangement joins TRBV20-1 to TRBJ2-2; TRBD2 might be the D (5 bases). This clonotype originated in a human donor in good health (CMV status not recorded). Some clones in this sample may be carry-over from other donors' samples. This CDR3 is CSAMEAGSGELFF. The CDR3 coding sequence is TGCAGTGCCATGGAGGCTGGGTCCGGGGAGCTGTTTTTT.